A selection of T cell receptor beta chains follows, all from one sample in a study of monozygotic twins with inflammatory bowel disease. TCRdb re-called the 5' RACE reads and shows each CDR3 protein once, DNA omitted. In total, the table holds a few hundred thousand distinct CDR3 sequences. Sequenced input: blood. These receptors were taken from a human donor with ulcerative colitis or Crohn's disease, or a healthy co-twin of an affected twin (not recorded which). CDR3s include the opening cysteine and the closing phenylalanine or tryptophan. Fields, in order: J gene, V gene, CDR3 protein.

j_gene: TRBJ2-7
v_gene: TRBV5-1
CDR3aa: CASSLGLAGGPAGYEQYF

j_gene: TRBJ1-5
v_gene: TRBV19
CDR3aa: CASSIDSGEQPQHF

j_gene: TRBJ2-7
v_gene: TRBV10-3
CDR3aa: CAIWGGQSQIYEQYF

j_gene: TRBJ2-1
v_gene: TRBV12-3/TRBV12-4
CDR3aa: CASSSGTGVNEQFF

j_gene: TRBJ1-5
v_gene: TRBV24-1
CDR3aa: CATSDAPRGGRNQPQHF

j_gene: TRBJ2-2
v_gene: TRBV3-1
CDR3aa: CASSPRSSTGELFF

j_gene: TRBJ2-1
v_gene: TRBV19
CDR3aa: CASTVTSGGYTEQFF

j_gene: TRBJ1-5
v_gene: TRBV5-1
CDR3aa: CASSLGSGTGNQPQHF

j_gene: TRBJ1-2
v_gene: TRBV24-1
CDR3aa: CATSDSFGSGYTF

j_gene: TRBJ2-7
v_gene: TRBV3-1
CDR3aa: CASSRGQGSSSEQYF

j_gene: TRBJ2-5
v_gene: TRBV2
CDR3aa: CASSPERTQYF

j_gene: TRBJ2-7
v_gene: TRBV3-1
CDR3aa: CTSSVPDSEQYF

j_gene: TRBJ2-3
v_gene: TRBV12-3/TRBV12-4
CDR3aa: CVSRGSTDTQYF

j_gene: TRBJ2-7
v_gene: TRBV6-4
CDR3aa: CASSDSGVWASGSYEQYF

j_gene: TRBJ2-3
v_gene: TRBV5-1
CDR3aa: CASGTGNTDTQYF

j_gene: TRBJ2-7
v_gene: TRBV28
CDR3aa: CASSRQGVYEQYF

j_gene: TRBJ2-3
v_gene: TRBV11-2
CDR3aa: CASSLGAGGSTDTQYF

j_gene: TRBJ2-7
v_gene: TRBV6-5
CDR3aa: CASNYWGQGKGEQYF

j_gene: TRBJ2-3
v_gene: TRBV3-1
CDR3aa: CASTSLGGSTDTQYF

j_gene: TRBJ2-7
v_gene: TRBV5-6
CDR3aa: CASSLDLTGYEQYF

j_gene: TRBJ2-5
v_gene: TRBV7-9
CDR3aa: CASKLTNVQETQYF

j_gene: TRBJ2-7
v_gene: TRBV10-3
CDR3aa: CAISDKGRASGDEQYF

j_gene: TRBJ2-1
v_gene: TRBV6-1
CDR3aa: CASSGPTGNYNEQFF

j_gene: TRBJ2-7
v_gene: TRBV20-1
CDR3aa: CSAVDRVGTYEQYF

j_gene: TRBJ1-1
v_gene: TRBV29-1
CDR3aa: CSVEADMNTEAFF

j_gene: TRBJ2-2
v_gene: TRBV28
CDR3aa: CASSFRGVTSGELFF

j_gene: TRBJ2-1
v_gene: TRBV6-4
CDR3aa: CASSDSNGGSEQFF

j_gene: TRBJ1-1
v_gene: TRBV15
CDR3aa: CATSQGLMNTEAFF

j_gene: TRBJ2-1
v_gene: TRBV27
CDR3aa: CASSTRGGSIYNEQFF

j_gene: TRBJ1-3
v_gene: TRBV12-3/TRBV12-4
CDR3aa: CASSLNRAAGNTIYF

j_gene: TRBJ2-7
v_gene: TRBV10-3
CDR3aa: CAISPTAGGDYEQYF

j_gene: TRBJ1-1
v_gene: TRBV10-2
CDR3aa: CASSEPGTGGTEAFF

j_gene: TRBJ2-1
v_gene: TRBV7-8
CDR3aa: CASSLVGTMRNEQFF

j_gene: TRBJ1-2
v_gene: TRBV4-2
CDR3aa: CASSQDKSVYGYTF

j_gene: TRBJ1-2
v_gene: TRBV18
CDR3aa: CASSQGHGYGYTF

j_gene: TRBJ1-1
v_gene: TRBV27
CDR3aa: CASSTRGNTEAFF

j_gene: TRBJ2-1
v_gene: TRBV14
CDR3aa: CASSQESPHLALGEQFF

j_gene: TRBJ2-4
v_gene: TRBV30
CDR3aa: CAWSVGAKNIQYF

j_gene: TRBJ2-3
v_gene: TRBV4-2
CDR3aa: CASSQGTASSTDTQYF

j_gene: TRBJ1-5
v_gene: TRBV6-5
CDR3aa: CASSYSKGGIEAQHF

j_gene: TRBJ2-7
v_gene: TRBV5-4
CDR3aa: CASSTAGTGNNEQYF

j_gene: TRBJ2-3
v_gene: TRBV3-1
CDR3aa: CASVPSGTERTDTQYF

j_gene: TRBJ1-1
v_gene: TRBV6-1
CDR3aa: CASSERGGRDTEAFF

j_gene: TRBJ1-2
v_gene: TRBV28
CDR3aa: CASNWGIWGYTF

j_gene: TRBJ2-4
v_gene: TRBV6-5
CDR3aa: CASSYSMETIQYF

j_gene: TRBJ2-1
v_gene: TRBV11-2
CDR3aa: CASSSTSGISSNEQFF

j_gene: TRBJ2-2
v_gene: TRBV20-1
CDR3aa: CSAIRDRVPGELFF

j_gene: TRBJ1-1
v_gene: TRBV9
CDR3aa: CASSVVDRRNTEAFF

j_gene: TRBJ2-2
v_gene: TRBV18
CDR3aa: CASSPWGQEHTGELFF

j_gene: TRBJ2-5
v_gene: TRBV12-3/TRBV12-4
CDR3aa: CASSSTTGDQYF

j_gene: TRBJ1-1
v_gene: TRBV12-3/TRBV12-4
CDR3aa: CASSLASGSGAFF

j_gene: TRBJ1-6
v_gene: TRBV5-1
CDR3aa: CASSVTELQNSPLHF

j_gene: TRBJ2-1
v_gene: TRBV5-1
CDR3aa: CASSLGGRTAYNEQFF

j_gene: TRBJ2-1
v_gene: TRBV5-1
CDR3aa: CASSFRDSNNEQFF

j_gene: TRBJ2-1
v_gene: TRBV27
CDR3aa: CVSSLPPGTGINEQFF

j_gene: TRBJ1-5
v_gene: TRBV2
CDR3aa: CASSSIDRISNQPQHF

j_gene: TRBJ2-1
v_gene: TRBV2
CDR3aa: CASSADRGRYNEQFF